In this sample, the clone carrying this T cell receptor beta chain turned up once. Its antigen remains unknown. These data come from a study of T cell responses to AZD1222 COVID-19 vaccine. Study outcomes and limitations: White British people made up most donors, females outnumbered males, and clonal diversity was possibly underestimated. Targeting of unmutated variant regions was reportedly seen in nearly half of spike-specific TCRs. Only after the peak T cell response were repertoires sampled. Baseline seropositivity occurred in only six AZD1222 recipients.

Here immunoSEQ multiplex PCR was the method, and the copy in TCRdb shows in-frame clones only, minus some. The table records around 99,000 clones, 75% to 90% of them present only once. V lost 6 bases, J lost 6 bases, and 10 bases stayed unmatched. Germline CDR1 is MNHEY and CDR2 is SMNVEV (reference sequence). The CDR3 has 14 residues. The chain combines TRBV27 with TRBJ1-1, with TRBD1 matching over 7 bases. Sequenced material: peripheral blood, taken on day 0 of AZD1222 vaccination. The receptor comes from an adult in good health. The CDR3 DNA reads TGTGCCAGCAGATCAAACAGGGACAGCTCTGAAGCTTTCTTT. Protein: CASRSNRDSSEAFF.